These 28 T cell receptor beta chains were all obtained from the same sample, sequenced in a study of a mutant IDH1 vaccine in newly diagnosed glioma. Antigens of these TCRs are unknown. The method was immunoSEQ multiplex PCR; TCRdb's version includes in-frame clones alone and lacks a portion of them. The data contain some 40,000 clones, 75% of them singletons. Time point described: week 47, end of study. Vaccination comprised doses that each held 300 ug of mutant IDH1 20-mer peptide, plus topical imiquimod. The starting material was PBMCs, obtained from a glioma patient whose treatment included an IDH1 peptide vaccine. The origin of the receptors is a middle-aged man with glioma.

This clone has only a few counts. It is unclear where the CDR3 begins or ends on the DNA, so no DNA is shown, and the CDR3 is as TCRdb lists it. The rearrangement uses TRBV1 and TRBJ1-1; TRBD1 reflects the table's D call only, with no check against the DNA. TRBV1 is a documented pseudogene. The CDR3 is 17 residues long, counting both termini. The CDR3 loop reads CTSSPLVGRGIDTEAFF.

J is TRBJ2-3 and V is TRBV5-4; 7 nucleotides line up with TRBD2. The CDR3 sequence is 14 residues long. V shed 5 bases and J 2 bases; nucleotides not matched to a gene: 5. Germline CDR1 SGHNT, CDR2 YYREEE (reference sequence). The CDR3, as DNA: TGTGCCAGCAGTCCCGGGACTAACACAGATACGCAGTATTTT. This sequence encodes CASSPGTNTDTQYF.

This clone has just a few counts. The rearrangement uses TRBV11-2 and TRBJ1-1; D is unclear. V shed 2 bases and J shed 4 bases, with 17 bases lying between them. The CDR3 covers 16 residues. Looked up from germline, CDR1 is SGHAT and CDR2 is FQNNGV. CDR3: CASSLLEQTMGTEAFF. The CDR3 DNA reads as TGTGCCAGCAGCTTATTGGAACAGACAATGGGCACTGAAGCTTTCTTT.

The rearrangement links TRBV13 to TRBJ2-7; 7 bases agree with TRBD1. The CDR3 has 14 residues. Germline V gene sequence: CDR1 PRHDT, CDR2 FYEKMQ (reference sequence). V was pared by 6 bases and J by 3 bases, with 8 bases of the junction left unmatched. The CDR3 DNA reads as TGTGCCAGCAGTACCCGGGACAGCCGCTACGAGCAGTACTTC. Amino acids: CASSTRDSRYEQYF.

The rearrangement joins TRBV18 to TRBJ2-3; no clear D. Trimming left V 3 bases short and J 1 base short, with 14 bases between. Looked up from germline, CDR1 is KGHSH and CDR2 is LQKENI. The CDR3 is 16 amino acids. CDR3 protein: CASSPSGVSGTDTQYF. The DNA of the CDR3 is TGTGCCAGCTCACCTTCTGGGGTAAGCGGCACAGATACGCAGTATTTT.

This chain joins TRBV19 and TRBJ2-4; TRBD1 aligns across 9 bases. This CDR3 has 15 amino acids. Germline CDR1 and CDR2: LNHDA and SQIVND (reference sequence). Trimming cost V 4 bases and J 1 base; bases outside gene matches: 2. Written as DNA, the CDR3 is TGTGCCAGTAGTAGAGGACAGGGGGCCAAAAACATTCAGTACTTC. It yields the protein CASSRGQGAKNIQYF.

The chain employs TRBV19 and TRBJ1-5, with TRBD1 matching over 8 bases. V lost 3 bases and J lost 16; bases outside the gene matches: 8. The CDR3 extends over 12 amino acids. Germline V gene lookup returns CDR1 LNHDA and CDR2 SQIVND (reference sequence). The CDR3 region has the DNA TGTGCCAGTAGTATTGGGGGACAGGTCGATCATTTT. This encodes CASSIGGQVDHF.

J is TRBJ2-4 and V is TRBV11-3; D is unclear. CDR1 is SGHNT, CDR2 YENEEA, per germline. The CDR3 runs to 18 residues. Trimming pared 2 bases from V and 0 bases from J, leaving 17 bases between. The CDR3 loop is CASSLKPPREIAKNIQYF. As DNA, the CDR3 is TGTGCCAGCAGCTTAAAACCTCCTCGTGAGATAGCCAAAAACATTCAGTACTTC.

V is TRBV5-4 and J is TRBJ1-2; D call uncertain. This CDR3 comprises 13 residues. CDR1 SGHNT and CDR2 YYREEE come from the germline V gene (reference sequence). V was pared by 4 bases and J by 8 bases, with 15 bases between. In DNA, the CDR3 is TGTGCCAGCAGCCCCATCAACATCGACGGCTACACCTTC. Protein product: CASSPINIDGYTF.

The chain joins TRBV21-1 to TRBJ2-2; no check of the table's D call, TRBD1, against the DNA was made. TRBV21-1 is noted as a pseudogene. The CDR3 is made up of 14 amino acids. The CDR3 sequence is CASRGQGWSGELFF. The CDR3 coding sequence is TGTGCCAGCAGAGGACAGGGGTGGTCCGGAGAGCTGTTTTTT.

The genes are TRBV4-3 and TRBJ1-2; D may be TRBD1 (5 bases). The CDR3 runs to 15 residues. The V and J ends lost 0 bases and 4 bases respectively, with 12 bases between them. Germline-derived CDR1 and CDR2 are LGHNA and YSLEER. The CDR3 region is CASSQDRGGGYGYTF. The CDR3 DNA is TGCGCCAGCAGCCAAGATCGGGGGGGTGGCTATGGCTACACCTTC.

The V call is TRBV6-5, the J call TRBJ1-1; D unresolved. Trimming left V 3 bases short and J 11 bases short, with 10 bases between. Germline V gene lookup returns CDR1 MNHEY and CDR2 SVGAGI. The CDR3 totals 11 residues. DNA for the CDR3: TGTGCCAGCAGTTATGAGGGTGCGGCTTTCTTT. Encoded protein: CASSYEGAAFF.

The chain is built from TRBV27 and TRBJ1-1; D remains unclear. The germline gives CDR1 MNHEY, CDR2 SMNVEV (reference sequence). V was pared by 3 bases and J by 4 bases, with 12 bases between. The length of the CDR3 is 14 residues. CDR3 amino acids: CASSFRSWGTEAFF. CDR3 bases: TGTGCCAGCAGTTTTCGGTCCTGGGGCACTGAAGCTTTCTTT.

This clone appeared a few times. The V call is TRBV5-6, the J call TRBJ1-1, with D possibly TRBD1 on 5 matching bases. Germline V gene sequence: CDR1 SGHDT, CDR2 YYEEEE. Trimming took off 2 bases at V and 6 bases at J, with 8 bases between the two ends. The CDR3 length is 12 residues. The chain's CDR3 is CASSFRQPEAFF. CDR3 bases: TGTGCCAGCAGCTTCCGACAGCCTGAAGCTTTCTTT.

V usage is TRBV7-2 and J usage is TRBJ1-1; D remains unclear. The CDR3 loop spans 15 amino acids. Trimming pared 1 base from V and 4 bases from J, leaving 13 bases between. The germline gives CDR1 SGHTA, CDR2 FQGNSA. The CDR3 nucleotides are TGTGCCAGCAGCTTAGTAACGGGCAGTCCCACTGAAGCTTTCTTT. Translated, it gives CASSLVTGSPTEAFF.

The rearrangement uses TRBV18 and TRBJ2-1, with 10 bases aligning to TRBD1. This CDR3 has 15 residues. Germline values: CDR1 KGHSH, CDR2 LQKENI. Trimming cost V 3 bases and J 9 bases; bases outside gene matches: 8. CDR3 protein: CASSPGTGANGEQFF. As DNA, the CDR3 is TGTGCCAGCTCACCTGGGACAGGGGCGAACGGTGAGCAGTTCTTC.

The table lists this clone with a few counts. Other nucleotide sequences in the sample specify the same CDR3. The chain uses TRBV5-1 and TRBJ1-2; D perhaps matches TRBD1 (6 bases). V lost 0 bases and J 2 bases, leaving 8 bases between the germline ends. Germline V CDR1 and CDR2: SGHRS, YFSETQ. This CDR3 has 14 amino acids. The CDR3 spells CASSLVTGNYGYTF. CDR3 sequence (DNA): TGCGCCAGCAGCTTGGTCACAGGGAACTATGGCTACACCTTC.

The chain joins TRBV11-3 to TRBJ1-1; no firm D call. The CDR3 has 15 amino acids. Trimming removed 5 bases at V and 1 base at J, with 14 bases between. Germline V gene lookup returns CDR1 SGHNT and CDR2 YENEEA. DNA for the CDR3: TGTGCCAGCAGCACAACTTTTGTTGAGAACACTGAAGCTTTCTTT. Amino acid sequence: CASSTTFVENTEAFF.

This clone was recorded once. The genes are TRBV25-1 and TRBJ1-2; D is possibly TRBD1 (6 bases). Trimming took off 3 bases at V and 6 bases at J, with 11 bases between the two ends. The CDR3 is 13 residues long. The V gene's germline CDR1 is MGHDK and CDR2 SYGVNS. CDR3 DNA: TGTGCCAGCAGTGACCGACAGGTCGATGGCTACACCTTC. This codes for CASSDRQVDGYTF.

The V and J genes are TRBV20-1 and TRBJ2-7, with TRBD2 as a possible D gene (5 bases). Germline CDR1 is DFQATT and CDR2 is SNEGSKA (reference sequence). This CDR3 spans 11 amino acids. V dropped 5 bases and J dropped 4 bases, with 9 bases sitting between them. CDR3 bases: TGCAGTGCTCCGAGCGGTTACGAGCAGTACTTC. It codes for CSAPSGYEQYF.

The V call is TRBV19, the J call TRBJ2-3; 9 positions match TRBD2. CDR3 length: 17 residues. The V and J ends lost 6 bases and 0 bases, in that order; junction bases with no gene match: 10. Germline V gene data show CDR1 as LNHDA and CDR2 as SQIVND (reference sequence). For the CDR3, the DNA is TGTGCCAGTAGCCTCACCCGAGCGGGAGGAAGCACAGATACGCAGTATTTT. Translated, it gives CASSLTRAGGSTDTQYF.

The V gene is TRBV11-3, the J gene TRBJ2-7; 7 nucleotides align to TRBD1. J gave up 0 bases and V 5 bases, and 1 base lay outside the gene matches. The CDR3 has 13 residues. Looked up from germline, CDR1 is SGHNT and CDR2 is YENEEA. This CDR3 reads CASSRQGSYEQYV. Written as DNA, the CDR3 is TGTGCCAGCAGCCGACAGGGCTCCTACGAGCAGTACGTC.

The V and J genes are TRBV6-4 and TRBJ2-3; D ambiguous. The CDR3 runs to 13 residues. The germline CDR1 and CDR2 sequences are MRHNA and SNTAGT. V shed 2 bases and J shed 0 bases, with 3 bases lying between them. CDR3 residues: CASSDTSTDTQYF. In DNA, the CDR3 is TGTGCCAGCAGTGACACTAGCACAGATACGCAGTATTTT.

The rearrangement uses TRBV6-5 and TRBJ1-2; D is undetermined. The CDR3 sequence is 14 residues long. V lost 0 bases and J 8 bases, leaving 13 bases between the germline ends. CDR1 is MNHEY, CDR2 SVGAGI, per germline. The CDR3 DNA is TGTGCCAGCAGTTACTCGAGTCTGTCGGAGGGCTACACCTTC. Protein: CASSYSSLSEGYTF.

The CDR3 reads CASSSGGYGYTF. CDR3 sequence (DNA): TGTGCCAGCAGCTCTGGGGGTTATGGCTACACCTTC. The V call is TRBV7-2, the J call TRBJ1-2; tentatively, D is TRBD1 (5 bases). CDR1 and CDR2 from the germline V gene are SGHTA and FQGNSA. Between the trimmed V and J ends, which lost 4 bases and 5 bases, there was a span of 8 bases. The CDR3 is 12 amino acids.

The gene calls are TRBV7-6 and TRBJ1-1, with 8 bases identical to TRBD1. Trimming cost V 5 bases and J 1 base; bases outside gene matches: 3. The CDR3 totals 14 residues. Germline V gene sequence: CDR1 SGHVS, CDR2 FNYEAQ. The CDR3 DNA reads TGTGCCAGCAGCCTGACAGGGGCGAACACTGAAGCTTTCTTT. It yields the protein CASSLTGANTEAFF. The full variable domain, with the rest looked up from reference TRBV7-6 and TRBJ1-1, is GAGVSQSPRYKVTKRGQDVALRCDPISGHVSLYWYRQALGQGPEFLTYFNYEAQQDKSGLPNDRFSAERPEGSISTLTIQRTEQRDSAMYRCASSLTGANTEAFFGQGTRLTVV.

In this sample, this clone turned up a few times. This chain uses TRBV7-2 with TRBJ2-1; weak D call: TRBD2 (6 bases). CDR1 is SGHTA, CDR2 FQGNSA, per germline. V shed 4 bases and J shed 15 bases, with 19 bases lying between them. The CDR3 spans 13 residues. In DNA form, the CDR3 reads TGTGCCAGCAGCTACGCCTTAAGAGCGGGTCGGTTCTTC. This translates into CASSYALRAGRFF.

This clone came up a few times. The genes are TRBV6-5 and TRBJ1-1, with D uncertain. The ends were cut back, 4 bases at V and 3 bases at J, with 15 bases in the middle. Germline V gene lookup returns CDR1 MNHEY and CDR2 SVGAGI. The CDR3 runs to 15 residues. CDR3 residues: CASSLRTPGDTEAFF. Here the CDR3 DNA reads TGTGCCAGCAGTTTACGAACCCCCGGGGACACTGAAGCTTTCTTT.